This T cell receptor (beta chain) was captured by sequencing in a study of cytomegalovirus exposure and HLA in healthy donors. Points from the study as a whole: Earlier analysis looked at TCR beta V segments, and most were productive about 87% or about 30% of the time.

Both 60 Vbeta primers and 13 Jbeta primers went into the PCR. Produced via immunoSEQ multiplex PCR; TCRdb's table is partial and in-frame only. The sample yields some 180,000 clones, roughly 82% seen once. A remark on this clone: Its target is not known.

In germline, CDR1 is MNHEY, CDR2 SMNVEV (reference sequence). The V end was cut by 3 bases, the J end by 4 bases, with 10 bases between. The CDR3 contains 15 residues. The V gene is TRBV27, the J gene TRBJ2-6; D unresolved. Sequencing was performed on PBMCs. The receptor was derived from a man aged 35 to 55 in good health and CMV-seronegative. Written as DNA, the CDR3 is TGTGCCAGCAGTTTTGTGTTACACGGGGCCAACGTCCTGACTTTC. This encodes CASSFVLHGANVLTF. The whole variable domain, filled in from reference TRBV27 and TRBJ2-6, reads EAQVTQNPRYLITVTGKKLTVTCSQNMNHEYMSWYRQDPGLGLRQIYYSMNVEVTDKGDVPEGYKVSRKEKRNFPLILESPSPNQTSLYFCASSFVLHGANVLTFGAGSRLTVL.